These 14 T cell receptor beta chains share one sample of origin, sequenced in a study of T cell changes during pregnancy in multiple sclerosis. Libraries were prepared by immunoSEQ multiplex PCR; TCRdb keeps only in-frame clonotypes and omits some of them. In the table there are about 50,000 clones, over 90% of which are singletons. The sample was CD4+ T cells from peripheral blood mononuclear cells, taken after pregnancy. These receptors were collected from a female donor in good health, enrolled as a control in a pregnancy study.

V is TRBV11-2 and J is TRBJ2-7; 10 nucleotides match TRBD2. Per germline, CDR1 SGHAT and CDR2 FQNNGV. The CDR3 is 15 amino acids. Trimming removed 5 bases from V and 3 bases from J; junction bases left unmatched: 7. DNA for the CDR3: TGTGCCAGCAGCCAAATACTAGCGGGACGCTACGAGCAGTACTTC. Protein product: CASSQILAGRYEQYF. The full variable domain, completed using reference TRBV11-2 and TRBJ2-7, is EAGVAQSPRYKIIEKRQSVAFWCNPISGHATLYWYQQILGQGPKLLIQFQNNGVVDDSQLPKDRFSAERLKGVDSTLKIQPAKLEDSAVYLCASSQILAGRYEQYFGPGTRLTVT.

This clone is a singleton in its sample. The gene calls are TRBV7-2 and TRBJ2-2, with TRBD2 matching 8 bases. Germline lookup yields CDR1 SGHTA and CDR2 FQGNSA. V lost 4 bases, J lost 7 bases, and 8 bases stayed unmatched. The CDR3 covers 15 residues. This CDR3 reads CASSSGLSGNGELFF. CDR3 bases: TGTGCCAGCAGCTCGGGACTTAGCGGGAACGGGGAGCTGTTTTTT.

The gene calls are TRBV1 and TRBJ1-6; TRBD1, the table's D call, lacks a check against the DNA. TRBV1 counts as a pseudogene. CDR3 size: 12 residues. CDR3 DNA: TGCACCAGCAGCCAAGATTTGGCACGCCTCCTCTTC. This sequence encodes CTSSQDLARLLF.

V gene TRBV27 combines with J gene TRBJ2-1; 12 bases are a match to TRBD2. V dropped 5 bases and J dropped 8; count of bases not matched to a gene: 7. The CDR3 has 15 amino acids. Germline CDR1 reads MNHEY; CDR2 reads SMNVEV (reference sequence). The CDR3 region has the DNA TGTGCCAGCAGTAGACTAGCGGGGGCGGGGGATGAGCAGTTCTTC. Its protein is CASSRLAGAGDEQFF.

The chain couples TRBV27 to TRBJ1-3; D perhaps matches TRBD1 (5 bases). Germline CDR1 MNHEY, CDR2 SMNVEV (reference sequence). The CDR3 totals 15 residues. V was shortened by 2 bases and J by 2 bases, with 10 bases between the two germline ends. The CDR3 coding sequence is TGTGCCAGCAGTTTAAAGGGGCACCCTGGAAACACCATATATTTT. Protein: CASSLKGHPGNTIYF.

This chain connects TRBV7-9 to TRBJ2-5; TRBD1 might be the D (5 bases). The V end was cut by 2 bases, the J end by 3 bases, with 13 bases between. In germline, CDR1 is SEHNR, CDR2 FQNEAQ (reference sequence). The CDR3 covers 15 residues. The CDR3 is CASSLRAGMEETQYF. The CDR3 DNA follows: TGTGCCAGCAGCTTAAGAGCAGGGATGGAAGAGACCCAGTACTTC. The whole variable domain, filled in from reference TRBV7-9 and TRBJ2-5, reads DTGVSQNPRHKITKRGQNVTFRCDPISEHNRLYWYRQTLGQGPEFLTYFQNEAQLEKSRLLSDRFSAERPKGSFSTLEIQRTEQGDSAMYLCASSLRAGMEETQYFGPGTRLLVL.

A single count supports this clone. The V call is TRBV7-2, the J call TRBJ2-7; 7 nucleotides line up with TRBD2. CDR1 SGHTA and CDR2 FQGNSA come from the germline V gene. V was pared by 4 bases and J by 4 bases, with 10 bases of the junction left unmatched. CDR3 length equals 15 residues. The CDR3 DNA reads as TGTGCCAGCAGCTGGGAGCGGGGAGCGGTGTACGAGCAGTACTTC. Protein sequence: CASSWERGAVYEQYF.

This sequence joins TRBV28 and TRBJ1-6; 8 bases agree with TRBD1. CDR3 size: 15 residues. Germline-derived CDR1 and CDR2 are MDHEN and SYDVKM. V shed 6 bases, J shed 3 bases, and the junction held 4 bases outside the gene matches. CDR3 in amino acids: CASRFGQGYNSPLHF. In DNA, the CDR3 is TGTGCCAGCAGATTCGGACAGGGCTATAATTCACCCCTCCACTTT.

V gene TRBV27 combines with J gene TRBJ1-2; 9 bases align to TRBD1. Germline V gene lookup returns CDR1 MNHEY and CDR2 SMNVEV (reference sequence). Trimming at V came to 9 bases and at J to 3 bases, leaving 5 bases not matched to a gene. The CDR3 is 13 residues long. The DNA for the CDR3 is TGTGCCAGAGGACAGGGGTCCCACTATGGCTACACCTTC. This encodes CARGQGSHYGYTF.

The chain recombines TRBV30 with TRBJ1-2, with 7 bases matching TRBD1. The germline V gene encodes CDR1 GTSNPN and CDR2 SVGIG (reference sequence). CDR3 length: 13 amino acids. V shed 7 bases, J shed 3 bases, and the junction held 8 bases outside the gene matches. CDR3 sequence (DNA): TGTGCCTTCCTCCCACAGGGGCACTATGGCTACACCTTC. It translates to CAFLPQGHYGYTF.

On this clone itself: Mismatch with germline at one junction end may stem from a read error. The chain couples TRBV6-1 to TRBJ2-7, with 9 bases lining up with TRBD1. Germline V lookup: CDR1 MNHNS, CDR2 SASEGT. This CDR3 contains 13 residues. The CDR3 region has the DNA TGTGCCAGCCGTGGACAGGGGTACAGCGTATGGTGCTTC. The encoded protein is CASRGQGYSVWCF.

This clone was observed a few times. The J gene is TRBJ1-2, the V gene TRBV21-1; TRBD1 reflects the table's D call only, with no check against the DNA. TRBV21-1 is given as a pseudogene. The CDR3 length is 13 residues. In DNA form, the CDR3 reads TGTGCCAGCAAGAGACAGGAGAACTATGGCTACACCTTC. Translating it yields CASKRQENYGYTF.

V usage is TRBV10-2 and J usage is TRBJ2-6; possible D gene TRBD1, 5 bases. V lost 9 bases and J 0 bases, leaving 9 bases between the germline ends. The CDR3 runs to 14 residues. Germline CDR1 is WSHSY and CDR2 is SAAADI. The chain's CDR3 is CASQDISGANVLTF. The CDR3 DNA reads TGCGCCAGTCAGGACATCTCTGGGGCCAACGTCCTGACTTTC.

V and J are TRBV27 and TRBJ1-6; 8 nucleotides align to TRBD1. Trimming at V came to 6 bases and at J to 8 bases, leaving 9 bases not matched to a gene. This CDR3 comprises 15 residues. Germline CDR1 MNHEY, CDR2 SMNVEV (reference sequence). The CDR3 nucleotides read TGTGCCAGCAGCAGGGGGCGGGGAGGAGATTCACCCCTCCACTTT. It yields the protein CASSRGRGGDSPLHF.